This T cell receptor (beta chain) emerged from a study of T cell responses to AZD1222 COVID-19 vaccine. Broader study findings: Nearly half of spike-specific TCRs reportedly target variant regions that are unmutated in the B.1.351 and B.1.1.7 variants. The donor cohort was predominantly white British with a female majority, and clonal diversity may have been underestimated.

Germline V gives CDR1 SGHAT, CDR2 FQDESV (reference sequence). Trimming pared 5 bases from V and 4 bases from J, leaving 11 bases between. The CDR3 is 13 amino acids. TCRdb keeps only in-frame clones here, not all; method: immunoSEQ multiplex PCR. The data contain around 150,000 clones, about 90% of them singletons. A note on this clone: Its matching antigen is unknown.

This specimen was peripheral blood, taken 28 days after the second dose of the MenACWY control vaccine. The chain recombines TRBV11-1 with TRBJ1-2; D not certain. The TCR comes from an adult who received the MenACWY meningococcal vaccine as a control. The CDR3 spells CASSPDSAYGYTF. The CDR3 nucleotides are TGTGCCAGCAGCCCAGACTCCGCCTATGGCTACACCTTC. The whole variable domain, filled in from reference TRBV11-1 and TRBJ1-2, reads EAEVAQSPRYKITEKSQAVAFWCDPISGHATLYWYRQILGQGPELLVQFQDESVVDDSQLPKDRFSAERLKGVDSTLKIQPAELGDSAMYLCASSPDSAYGYTFGSGTRLTVV.